These 13 T cell receptor beta chains came from one sample sequenced in a study of T cells in Graves' hyperthyroidism and ophthalmopathy (dated 2019 in TCRdb). Libraries were constructed by multiplex PCR. The sequencer listed for this sample is Illumina HiSeq 2000. The TCR beta CDR3 regions were amplified from RNA transcripts. The first round of RT-PCR for the TCR CDR3 was performed with the HTBI primer set and the Qiagen OneStep RT-PCR kit. TCRdb ran its own pipeline on the public reads, namely fastp trimming at Q25 and MiXCR clone calling, and kept in-frame beta chains. Rows are combined by CDR3 protein, so each entry shows the most common genes and DNA. For this sample there are fewer than 650,000 distinct CDR3 sequences; around 15% appear just once. The leading ten clones occupy around 13% of the sample. Material: blood. Receptors originate from a woman between 40 and 50 years old with Graves' hyperthyroidism.

In its sample, this clonotype was seen many times. V is TRBV5-8 and J is TRBJ2-1; 11 bases are shared with TRBD2. V was clipped by 4 bases and J by 3 bases; unmatched bases: 6. CDR1 is SGHTS, CDR2 YDEGEE, per germline. CDR3 size: 16 residues. In DNA, the CDR3 is TGTGCCAGCAGCACCAAGACTAGCGGGGACTACAATGAGCAGTTCTTC. The encoded protein is CASSTKTSGDYNEQFF. The full variable domain, its missing parts supplied by reference TRBV5-8 and TRBJ2-1, is EAGVTQSPTHLIKTRGQQATLRCSPISGHTSVYWYQQALGLGLQFLLWYDEGEERNRGNFPPRFSGRQFPNYSSELNVNALELEDSALYLCASSTKTSGDYNEQFFGPGTRLTVL.

This clonotype was counted at least ten times. This chain connects TRBV3-1 to TRBJ1-5; D is perhaps TRBD1 (6 bases). The germline gives CDR1 LGHDT, CDR2 YNNKEL (reference sequence). The CDR3 has 15 amino acids. V shed 0 bases and J shed 6 bases, with 12 bases lying between them. The CDR3 loop is CASSQELQGGQPQHF. CDR3 coding DNA: TGTGCCAGCAGCCAAGAGTTACAGGGAGGTCAGCCCCAGCATTTT.

This sequence joins TRBV6-4 and TRBJ2-2; D is possibly TRBD1 (7 bases). Trimming removed 4 bases from V and 7 bases from J, with 13 bases in between. The germline V gene encodes CDR1 MRHNA and CDR2 SNTAGT. This CDR3 comprises 14 residues. CDR3 in amino acids: CASSAEGAGGELFF. The DNA for the CDR3 is TGTGCCAGCAGTGCGGAGGGGGCCGGCGGGGAGCTGTTTTTT.

The rearrangement joins TRBV5-1 to TRBJ1-2; weak D call: TRBD1 (5 bases). Per the germline V gene, CDR1 is SGHRS and CDR2 is YFSETQ. CDR3 length: 14 residues. V lost 4 bases, J lost 0 bases, and 10 bases lay in between. The CDR3 DNA reads as TGCGCCAGCAGCGACAGAGAAACTAACTATGGCTACACCTTC. Protein sequence: CASSDRETNYGYTF.

This clonotype was detected many times. The CDR3 reads CASSGRGTSYEQYF. The CDR3 region has the DNA TGTGCCAGCAGCGGAAGGGGTACCTCCTACGAGCAGTACTTC. V and J are TRBV2 and TRBJ2-7, with D perhaps TRBD1 (5 bases). The V and J ends lost 6 bases and 0 bases respectively, with 12 bases between them. Germline CDR1 is SNHLY and CDR2 is FYNNEI. The CDR3 has 14 amino acids.

Worth noting for this clonotype: A much larger clone lies a single base off, so this may be a read error. V is TRBV20-1 and J is TRBJ1-1; D gene uncertain. Germline values: CDR1 DFQATT, CDR2 SNEGSKA (reference sequence). V was pared by 6 bases and J by 3 bases, with 17 bases between. This CDR3 has 14 residues. CDR3 protein: CSAAFVPLDTEAFF. Here the CDR3 DNA reads TGCAGTGCCGCATTCGTTCCCCTGGACACTGAAGCTTTCTTT.

The chain recombines TRBV6-1 with TRBJ2-1; 12 positions match TRBD1. From germline, CDR1 is MNHNS and CDR2 SASEGT. The junction had 14 bases not matched to a gene; V was cut back by 6 bases and J by 8 bases. The CDR3 contains 17 residues. DNA of the CDR3: TGTGCCAGCAGGGCCGGGACAGGGGGCGCAAGATATCATGAGCAGTTCTTC. Translation gives CASRAGTGGARYHEQFF.

A few counts support this clonotype. V and J are TRBV29-1 and TRBJ2-7; D possibly corresponds to TRBD2 (6 bases). Trimming cost V 6 bases and J 6 bases, with 15 bases left between them. From germline, CDR1 is SQVTM and CDR2 ANQGSEA. CDR3 length: 12 residues. The CDR3 reads CSVTGTPLEQYF. In DNA, the CDR3 is TGCAGCGTCACCGGGACTCCGCTCGAGCAGTACTTC.

Points on this clonotype: This may be a read error: a much more frequent sequence differs by one nucleotide. The chain links TRBV6-1 to TRBJ2-1, with 9 bases that match TRBD2. Germline V gene data show CDR1 as MNHNS and CDR2 as SASEGT. This CDR3 contains 14 residues. V dropped 2 bases and J dropped 6; count of bases not matched to a gene: 2. DNA for the CDR3: TGTGCCAGCAGTGAACCAGCGGGAGGCAATGAGCAGTTCTTC. Translated, it gives CASSEPAGGNEQFF.

Ten or more counts support this clonotype. V gene TRBV20-1 combines with J gene TRBJ2-1; 14 bases are a match to TRBD2. V shed 1 base, J shed 7 bases, and the junction held 6 bases outside the gene matches. Germline V CDR1 and CDR2: DFQATT, SNEGSKA (reference sequence). The CDR3 is made up of 16 amino acids. The CDR3 bases are TGCAGTGCTAGAGTATCAGGGACTAGCGGGAGTAATGAGCAGTTCTTC. As protein: CSARVSGTSGSNEQFF.

This clonotype was counted ten times or more. The chain employs TRBV28 and TRBJ2-7; TRBD2 agrees at 8 bases. CDR1 MDHEN and CDR2 SYDVKM come from the germline V gene. The CDR3 is 14 amino acids. Germline trimming cut 7 bases from V and 6 bases from J; bases unmatched to any gene: 11. In DNA, the CDR3 is TGTGCCAGCAAGGGGGAGGCGGGAGGCGGCGAGCAGTACTTC. It encodes CASKGEAGGGEQYF.

The chain recombines TRBV28 with TRBJ1-3; D remains unclear. The V gene's germline CDR1 is MDHEN and CDR2 SYDVKM. CDR3 length: 15 amino acids. V shed 3 bases and J shed 0 bases, with 9 bases lying between them. The CDR3 protein is CASSFMPNSGNTIYF. The CDR3 region has the DNA TGTGCCAGCAGTTTTATGCCGAACTCTGGAAACACCATATATTTT.

The V and J genes are TRBV29-1 and TRBJ1-2; D is unclear. CDR1 is SQVTM, CDR2 ANQGSEA, per germline. V was trimmed by 7 bases and J by 4 bases, leaving 10 bases between them. The CDR3 is 11 amino acids. CDR3 region: CSASRGYGYTF. CDR3 bases: TGCAGCGCCTCGCGAGGCTATGGCTACACCTTC.